What follows are 32 T cell receptor beta chains derived from one specimen sequenced in a study of PD-1 blockade in classical Hodgkin lymphoma. The time point is: cycle 4 day 1 (C4D1), after six to seven weeks of nivolumab. In every patient, relapse followed autologous stem cell transplantation, while exposure to brentuximab vedotin differed. Clones were sequenced by immunoSEQ multiplex PCR, and TCRdb holds only the in-frame ones, with some missing. The sample carries 90,000 to 100,000 clones, more than 70% recorded once. Sequences were derived from peripheral blood mononuclear cells (PBMCs), sampled before the fourth cycle of nivolumab. These receptors were collected from a human donor with classical Hodgkin lymphoma.

The chain employs TRBV5-5 and TRBJ2-2; TRBD2 matches at 11 bases. The germline V gene encodes CDR1 SGHKS and CDR2 YYEKEE (reference sequence). Trimming cost V 2 bases and J 4 bases; bases outside gene matches: 13. The CDR3 is 19 residues long. The CDR3 loop reads CASSFRVRGLADTTGELFF. In DNA form, the CDR3 reads TGTGCCAGCAGCTTCAGGGTGAGGGGACTAGCGGATACCACCGGGGAGCTGTTTTTT. The full variable domain, in which reference TRBV5-5 and TRBJ2-2 provide the parts outside the CDR3, is DAGVTQSPTHLIKTRGQQVTLRCSPISGHKSVSWYQQVLGQGPQFIFQYYEKEERGRGNFPDRFSARQFPNYSSELNVNALLLGDSALYLCASSFRVRGLADTTGELFFGEGSRLTVL.

This sequence joins TRBV9 and TRBJ2-7; 8 nucleotides agree with TRBD1. The CDR3 contains 13 residues. The J segment lost 9 bases and the V segment lost 0 bases, leaving 5 bases of the junction unmatched. Germline V CDR1 and CDR2: SGDLS, YYNGEE. CDR3 region: CASSVEDRAVQYF. The CDR3 bases are TGTGCCAGCAGCGTAGAGGACAGGGCCGTGCAGTACTTC.

This clone came up a few times. This sequence joins TRBV7-9 and TRBJ1-6; D unresolved. The CDR3 extends over 14 amino acids. V was trimmed by 2 bases and J by 9 bases, leaving 11 bases between them. CDR1 is SEHNR and CDR2 is FQNEAQ in the germline V gene (reference sequence). This CDR3 reads CASSLRDVGSPLHF. The CDR3 region has the DNA TGTGCCAGCAGCTTACGGGATGTAGGTTCACCCCTCCACTTT. Drawing the rest from reference TRBV7-9 and TRBJ1-6, the complete variable domain is DTGVSQNPRHKITKRGQNVTFRCDPISEHNRLYWYRQTLGQGPEFLTYFQNEAQLEKSRLLSDRFSAERPKGSFSTLEIQRTEQGDSAMYLCASSLRDVGSPLHFGNGTRLTVT.

This chain joins TRBV7-2 and TRBJ2-7; 8 bases are shared with TRBD1. The germline V gene has CDR1 SGHTA and CDR2 FQGNSA. J lost 4 bases, V lost 2 bases, and 4 bases had no gene match. The CDR3 consists of 14 residues. This CDR3 reads CASSLSQGAYEQYF. For the CDR3, the DNA is TGTGCCAGCAGCTTATCCCAGGGGGCTTACGAGCAGTACTTC.

The chain is built from TRBV5-8 and TRBJ2-3; 10 bases align to TRBD2. The trim removed 4 bases at V and 3 bases at J, leaving 5 bases unmatched. This CDR3 is 15 amino acids long. CDR1 and CDR2 from the germline V gene are SGHTS and YDEGEE. The CDR3 DNA reads as TGTGCCAGCAGCGTAGCGGGGGGAGAAACAGATACGCAGTATTTT. Its protein is CASSVAGGETDTQYF.

This chain joins TRBV7-2 and TRBJ2-6, with TRBD1 identical over 8 bases. The CDR3 sequence is 17 residues long. Germline assignment: CDR1 SGHTA and CDR2 FQGNSA. After removal of 3 bases from V and 0 bases from J, the junction contained 4 bases not matched to a gene. CDR3 sequence: CASSFRQGSSGANVLTF. The CDR3 DNA reads TGTGCCAGCAGCTTCAGACAGGGGAGCTCTGGGGCCAACGTCCTGACTTTC. The variable domain in full, with the rest retrieved from reference TRBV7-2 and TRBJ2-6, is GAGVSQSPSNKVTEKGKDVELRCDPISGHTALYWYRQSLGQGLEFLIYFQGNSAPDKSGLPSDRFSAERTGGSVSTLTIQRTQQEDSAVYLCASSFRQGSSGANVLTFGAGSRLTVL.

This sequence joins TRBV6-5 and TRBJ2-7; D is undetermined. V was clipped by 7 bases and J by 5 bases, with 15 bases between them. Germline loops: CDR1 MNHEY, CDR2 SVGAGI. The CDR3 loop spans 13 amino acids. The CDR3 coding sequence is TGTGCCAGCACCTTACGGCCTGGCCACGAGCAGTACTTC. The encoded protein is CASTLRPGHEQYF.

The V gene is TRBV28, the J gene TRBJ2-7; D gene ambiguous. Trimming left V 5 bases short and J 5 bases short, with 13 bases between. Germline V gives CDR1 MDHEN, CDR2 SYDVKM. This CDR3 has 13 residues. CDR3 protein: CASSPATWDEQYF. In DNA form, the CDR3 reads TGTGCCAGCAGTCCGGCCACGTGGGACGAGCAGTACTTC.

The chain employs TRBV18 and TRBJ2-5, with D uncertain. Germline CDR1 is KGHSH and CDR2 is LQKENI. V was clipped by 2 bases and J by 4 bases, with 17 bases between them. This CDR3 region has 16 residues. The CDR3 region has the DNA TGTGCCAGCTCACCAGGTCTTGTAGGGAAGGGAGAGACCCAGTACTTC. This codes for CASSPGLVGKGETQYF.

This clone was seen a handful of times. The CDR3 protein is CASSPWPRIGEQFF. Written as DNA, the CDR3 is TGTGCCAGCTCTCCGTGGCCCCGGATCGGTGAGCAGTTCTTC. This chain links TRBV27 with TRBJ2-1; no reliable D call. V shed 8 bases and J shed 9 bases, with 20 bases lying between them. The CDR3 consists of 14 residues. Germline V gives CDR1 MNHEY, CDR2 SMNVEV (reference sequence).

The rearrangement links TRBV9 to TRBJ1-3, with 8 nucleotides matching TRBD1. This CDR3 contains 15 residues. With 5 bases clipped from V and 0 bases from J, the junction kept 4 bases outside the gene matches. CDR1 is SGDLS and CDR2 is YYNGEE in the germline V gene. The CDR3 bases are TGTGCCAGCAGAGGACAGGGCATCTCTGGAAACACCATATATTTT. It encodes CASRGQGISGNTIYF.

This sequence joins TRBV2 and TRBJ2-7, with 7 bases aligning to TRBD1. Unmatched junction bases numbered 9, after V lost 5 bases and J lost 5 bases. CDR1 and CDR2 (germline): SNHLY, FYNNEI. This CDR3 comprises 14 residues. The CDR3 here is CASSNRGNFDEQYF. CDR3 in DNA: TGTGCCAGCAGTAACAGGGGAAACTTTGACGAGCAGTACTTC.

In its sample, this clone was seen a few times. The rearrangement links TRBV7-6 to TRBJ2-7; TRBD1 aligns across 12 bases. V lost 1 base, J lost 4 bases, and 8 bases stayed unmatched. The CDR3 contains 17 residues. Germline values: CDR1 SGHVS, CDR2 FNYEAQ. The CDR3 reads CASSLGGTGGIGYEQYF. For the CDR3, the DNA is TGTGCCAGCAGCTTAGGAGGGACAGGGGGCATCGGTTACGAGCAGTACTTC.

This clone was detected ten times or more. The J gene is TRBJ2-1, the V gene TRBV4-2, with D possibly matching TRBD2 (6 bases). The germline V gene has CDR1 LGHNA and CDR2 YNFKEQ. This CDR3 spans 17 amino acids. V lost 4 bases to trimming and J lost 8 bases, with 24 bases between them. The CDR3 DNA follows: TGTGCCAGCAGCCGAGACTGGGGGGATAACCCAGTGGATGAGCAGTTCTTC. Residues: CASSRDWGDNPVDEQFF.

A remark on this clone: Other DNA sequences of this sample code for an identical CDR3. This sequence joins TRBV5-1 and TRBJ1-2, with 7 bases identical to TRBD1. The junction had 3 bases not matched to a gene; V was cut back by 0 bases and J by 4 bases. The CDR3 is 14 amino acids. Looked up from germline, CDR1 is SGHRS and CDR2 is YFSETQ. This CDR3 reads CASSLAGQPYGYTF. CDR3 bases: TGCGCCAGCAGCTTGGCGGGACAGCCCTATGGCTACACCTTC.

This chain joins TRBV4-3 and TRBJ2-1; D gene unclear. V dropped 1 base and J dropped 12 bases, with 7 bases sitting between them. The CDR3 runs 11 residues. Germline values: CDR1 LGHNA, CDR2 YSLEER. CDR3: CASSQGPVQFF. As DNA, the CDR3 is TGCGCCAGCAGCCAAGGACCAGTGCAGTTCTTC.

The chain has TRBV5-1 and TRBJ2-1; 13 nucleotides align to TRBD2. V shed 6 bases, J shed 8 bases, and the junction held 8 bases outside the gene matches. The germline V gene has CDR1 SGHRS and CDR2 YFSETQ. This CDR3 comprises 15 residues. The CDR3 DNA reads as TGCGCCAGCACTTCGGGACTAGCGGGAAACGATGAGCAGTTCTTC. Encoded protein: CASTSGLAGNDEQFF.

The chain employs TRBV6-1 and TRBJ1-5, with unresolved D. CDR3 length: 15 amino acids. In germline, CDR1 is MNHNS, CDR2 SASEGT. Trimming took 6 bases from V and 2 from J, leaving 14 bases between them. DNA for the CDR3: TGTGCCAGCAGGCACGTTCGGGCCGGCAATCAGCCCCAGCATTTT. Its protein is CASRHVRAGNQPQHF.

The chain carries TRBV6-6 and TRBJ1-5; D remains ambiguous. The CDR3 has 14 residues. V dropped 8 bases and J dropped 2 bases, with 13 bases sitting between them. Germline V gives CDR1 MNHNY, CDR2 SVGAGI (reference sequence). CDR3 sequence: CASAWVLRNQPQHF. The CDR3 coding sequence is TGTGCCAGCGCTTGGGTGCTCCGCAATCAGCCCCAGCATTTT.

The V call is TRBV28, the J call TRBJ2-3; 10 nucleotides line up with TRBD2. CDR1 MDHEN and CDR2 SYDVKM come from the germline V gene. Germline trimming cut 9 bases from V and 5 bases from J; bases unmatched to any gene: 8. The CDR3 length is 14 residues. DNA of the CDR3: TGTGCCAGTGTAGCTAGCGGGAGTCAAGATACGCAGTATTTT. It specifies CASVASGSQDTQYF.

The rearrangement links TRBV7-2 to TRBJ2-3, with 7 positions matching TRBD2. CDR1 SGHTA and CDR2 FQGNSA come from the germline V gene. CDR3 size: 15 residues. The trim removed 4 bases at V and 7 bases at J, leaving 11 bases unmatched. The CDR3 DNA follows: TGTGCCAGCAGCTCCCCCCCAGCGGGGACCAATACGCAGTATTTT. It codes for CASSSPPAGTNTQYF.

This clone has at least ten counts. V usage is TRBV5-1 and J usage is TRBJ2-7; TRBD1 matches at 10 bases. The germline V gene has CDR1 SGHRS and CDR2 YFSETQ. The CDR3 contains 14 residues. Trimming took 5 bases from V and 4 from J; bases not matched to a gene: 6. CDR3 in amino acids: CASRSGQGVYEQYF. CDR3 coding DNA: TGCGCCAGCAGATCCGGACAGGGGGTGTACGAGCAGTACTTC.

The chain couples TRBV9 to TRBJ2-3; 13 bases agree with TRBD2. Germline V lookup: CDR1 SGDLS, CDR2 YYNGEE. The CDR3 sequence is 18 residues long. Unmatched junction bases numbered 6, after V lost 0 bases and J lost 2 bases. The CDR3 DNA sequence: TGTGCCAGCAGCGTAGGTTGGACTAGCGGGGGTCCCACAGATACGCAGTATTTT. Amino acid sequence: CASSVGWTSGGPTDTQYF.

The rearrangement links TRBV28 to TRBJ1-3; possibly TRBD1 for D (5 bases). CDR1 is MDHEN, CDR2 SYDVKM, per germline. The V and J ends lost 6 bases and 3 bases respectively, with 15 bases between them. CDR3 length: 15 amino acids. This chain's CDR3 is CASSLAGFDGNTIYF. CDR3 nucleotide sequence: TGTGCCAGCAGCCTTGCAGGGTTTGATGGAAACACCATATATTTT.

V usage is TRBV7-2 and J usage is TRBJ2-2; 12 bases fit TRBD2. This CDR3 is built from 15 residues. Germline V gives CDR1 SGHTA, CDR2 FQGNSA. Trimming cost V 5 bases and J 5 bases; bases outside gene matches: 3. DNA for the CDR3: TGTGCCAGCAGCATCCTAGCGGGAGGGACCGGGGAGCTGTTTTTT. This sequence encodes CASSILAGGTGELFF.

This chain uses TRBV19 with TRBJ1-5; D might be TRBD1 (5 bases). Looked up from germline, CDR1 is LNHDA and CDR2 is SQIVND (reference sequence). The length of the CDR3 is 16 residues. The ends were cut back, 5 bases at V and 3 bases at J, with 17 bases in the middle. The CDR3 DNA follows: TGTGCCAGTAGTCCCCCCGGGCCGGGGGTCAATCAGCCCCAGCATTTT. It codes for CASSPPGPGVNQPQHF.

This clone was counted between two and nine times. The CDR3 sequence: CASSFVPGSGYGYTF. DNA of the CDR3: TGTGCCAGCAGCTTTGTCCCGGGGAGTGGGTATGGCTACACCTTC. The J gene is TRBJ1-2, the V gene TRBV11-2; D gene unclear. The CDR3 has 15 residues. Germline values: CDR1 SGHAT, CDR2 FQNNGV. Trimming pared 3 bases from V and 5 bases from J, leaving 16 bases between.

This rearrangement joins TRBV18 to TRBJ2-7; tentatively, D is TRBD1 (6 bases). This CDR3 contains 14 residues. Between the trimmed V and J ends, which lost 1 base and 1 base, there was a span of 8 bases. In germline, CDR1 is KGHSH, CDR2 LQKENI. The CDR3 DNA sequence: TGTGCCAGCTCACCACGGGACATGTCCTACGAGCAGTACTTC. Protein: CASSPRDMSYEQYF.

CDR3 residues: CASSLEGGLPTQYF. Written as DNA, the CDR3 is TGCGCCAGCAGCTTGGAAGGGGGGTTACCCACGCAGTATTTT. The rearrangement uses TRBV5-1 and TRBJ2-3, with D perhaps given as TRBD1 or TRBD2 (6 bases each). The CDR3 is 14 residues long. Per germline, CDR1 SGHRS and CDR2 YFSETQ. V shed 0 bases and J shed 9 bases, with 14 bases lying between them.

The genes are TRBV2 and TRBJ1-2; the match to TRBD1 covers 9 bases. Germline V gene sequence: CDR1 SNHLY, CDR2 FYNNEI. This CDR3 comprises 14 residues. Trimming at V came to 7 bases and at J to 4 bases, leaving 7 bases not matched to a gene. The CDR3 DNA follows: TGTGCCAGCACCGGGGACAGGGAGGCCTATGGCTACACCTTC. Residues: CASTGDREAYGYTF.

CDR3 in DNA: TGTGCCAGCTCACCACCGCCGGGAATGGGTTCCTACAATGAGCAGTTCTTC. Encoded protein: CASSPPPGMGSYNEQFF. The chain couples TRBV18 to TRBJ2-1, with D possibly TRBD2 on 5 matching bases. This CDR3 has 17 amino acids. CDR1 is KGHSH, CDR2 LQKENI, per germline. V was cut by 0 bases and J by 1 base, with 13 bases left in between.

The rearrangement uses TRBV18 and TRBJ1-4, with 9 bases aligning to TRBD1. CDR1 is KGHSH and CDR2 is LQKENI in the germline V gene. CDR3 length: 15 residues. Losses at the gene ends were 2 bases for V and 8 bases for J; bases not matched to a gene: 6. The CDR3 loop is CASSPMGDRVEKLFF. Written as DNA, the CDR3 is TGTGCCAGCTCACCAATGGGGGACAGGGTAGAAAAACTGTTTTTT. Complete variable domain (other parts from reference TRBV18 and TRBJ1-4): NAGVMQNPRHLVRRRGQEARLRCSPMKGHSHVYWYRQLPEEGLKFMVYLQKENIIDESGMPKERFSAEFPKEGPSILRIQQVVRGDSAAYFCASSPMGDRVEKLFFGSGTQLSVL.